This paragraph reports one T cell receptor beta chain. Its specificity is not known. Molecules of cDNA were individually given unique molecular identifiers that were attached to them. TCRdb ran MiXCR on the 5' RACE reads and lists one entry per CDR3 protein. The sample includes tens of thousands of distinct CDR3 sequences, over 6.5% of them seen just once. Trimming cost V 2 bases and J 5 bases, with 7 bases left between them. This CDR3 comprises 13 residues. The data were obtained in a study of early T cells in non-severe SARS-CoV-2 infection. Study details: Bulk RNA from unsorted whole blood was sequenced; chains were unpaired. General study findings and limits: Anti-spike CD8 specificities were favored by VDJdb matching, whose results missed private and CD4 specificities.

The receptor's source is an adult who was a healthcare worker with PCR-confirmed SARS-CoV-2 infection or an uninfected control (not recorded which). The V and J genes are TRBV12-3 or TRBV12-4 and TRBJ1-5; no clear D gene. Sequencing was carried out using whole blood. CDR3 nucleotide sequence: TGTGCCAGCAGTTTAAGTGGGGATCAGCCCCAGCATTTT. Translated, it gives CASSLSGDQPQHF.